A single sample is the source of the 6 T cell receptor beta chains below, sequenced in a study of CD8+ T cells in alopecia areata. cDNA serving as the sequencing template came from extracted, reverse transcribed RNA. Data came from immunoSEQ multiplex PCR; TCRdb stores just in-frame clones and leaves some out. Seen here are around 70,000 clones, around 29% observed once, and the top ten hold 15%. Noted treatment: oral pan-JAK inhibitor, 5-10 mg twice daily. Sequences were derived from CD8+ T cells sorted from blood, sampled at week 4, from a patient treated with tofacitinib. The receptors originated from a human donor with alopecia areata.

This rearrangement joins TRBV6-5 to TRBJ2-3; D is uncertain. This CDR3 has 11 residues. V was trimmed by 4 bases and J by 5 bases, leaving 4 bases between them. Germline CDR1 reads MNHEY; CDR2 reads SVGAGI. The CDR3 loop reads CASSLVDTQYF. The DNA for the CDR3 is TGTGCCAGCAGTTTAGTAGATACGCAGTATTTT.

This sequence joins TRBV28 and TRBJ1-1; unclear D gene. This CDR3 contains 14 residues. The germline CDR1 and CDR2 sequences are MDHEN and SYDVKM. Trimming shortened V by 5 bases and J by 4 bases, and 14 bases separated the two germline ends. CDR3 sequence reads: CASSRSFRSTEAFF. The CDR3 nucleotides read TGTGCCAGCAGTCGATCATTTAGGAGCACTGAAGCTTTCTTT.

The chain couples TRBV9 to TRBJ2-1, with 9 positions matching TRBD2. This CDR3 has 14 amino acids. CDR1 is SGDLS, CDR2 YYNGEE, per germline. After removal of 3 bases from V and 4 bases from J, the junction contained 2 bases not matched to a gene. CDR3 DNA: TGTGCCAGCAGCGGGACTAGCGAATACAATGAGCAGTTCTTC. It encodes CASSGTSEYNEQFF.

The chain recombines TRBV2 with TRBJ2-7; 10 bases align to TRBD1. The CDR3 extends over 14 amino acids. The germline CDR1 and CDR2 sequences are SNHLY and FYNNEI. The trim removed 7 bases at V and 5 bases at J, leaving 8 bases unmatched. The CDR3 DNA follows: TGTGCCAGCATCGGGACAGGGGTATCCCACGAGCAGTACTTC. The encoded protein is CASIGTGVSHEQYF.

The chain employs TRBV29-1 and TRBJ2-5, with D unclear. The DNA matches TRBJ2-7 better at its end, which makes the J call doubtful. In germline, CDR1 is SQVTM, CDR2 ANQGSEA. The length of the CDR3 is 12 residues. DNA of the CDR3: TGCAGCGTTGTTTCCAGCGCGGACGAGCAGTACTTC. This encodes CSVVSSADEQYF.

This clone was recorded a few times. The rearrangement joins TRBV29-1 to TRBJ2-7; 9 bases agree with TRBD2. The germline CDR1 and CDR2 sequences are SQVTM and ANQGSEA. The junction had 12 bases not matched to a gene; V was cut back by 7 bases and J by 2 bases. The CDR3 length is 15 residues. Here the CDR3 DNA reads TGCAGCGGCGGGGGGGAACCGGGACAGCCCTACGAGCAGTACTTC. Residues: CSGGGEPGQPYEQYF.